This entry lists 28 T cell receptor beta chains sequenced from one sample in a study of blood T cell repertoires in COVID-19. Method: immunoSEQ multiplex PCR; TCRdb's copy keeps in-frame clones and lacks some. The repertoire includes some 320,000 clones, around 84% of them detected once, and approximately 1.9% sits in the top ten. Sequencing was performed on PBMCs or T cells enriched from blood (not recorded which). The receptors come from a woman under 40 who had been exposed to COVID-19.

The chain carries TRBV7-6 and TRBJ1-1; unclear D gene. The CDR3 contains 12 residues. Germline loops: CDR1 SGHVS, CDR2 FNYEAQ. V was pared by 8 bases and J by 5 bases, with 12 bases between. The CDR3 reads CASGQERTEAFF. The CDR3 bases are TGTGCCAGCGGCCAGGAACGAACTGAAGCTTTCTTT.

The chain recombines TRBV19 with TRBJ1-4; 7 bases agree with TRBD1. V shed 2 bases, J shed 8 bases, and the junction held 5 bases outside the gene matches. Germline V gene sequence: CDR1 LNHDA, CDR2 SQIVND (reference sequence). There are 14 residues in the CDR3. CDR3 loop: CASSISGGNEKLFF. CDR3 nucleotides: TGTGCCAGTAGTATATCAGGGGGTAACGAAAAACTGTTTTTT.

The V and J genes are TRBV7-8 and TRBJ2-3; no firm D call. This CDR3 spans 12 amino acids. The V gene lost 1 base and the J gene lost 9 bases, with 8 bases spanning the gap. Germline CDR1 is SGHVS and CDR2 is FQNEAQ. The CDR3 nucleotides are TGTGCCAGCAGCTTAGATCCCAGAACGCAGTATTTT. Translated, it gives CASSLDPRTQYF.

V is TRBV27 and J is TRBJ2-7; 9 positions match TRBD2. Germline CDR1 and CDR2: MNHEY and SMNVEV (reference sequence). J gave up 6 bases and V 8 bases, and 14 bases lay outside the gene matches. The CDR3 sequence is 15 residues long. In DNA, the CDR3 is TGTGCCAGCTACGAGACCGGGACTAGCAGGCTCGAGCAGTACTTC. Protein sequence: CASYETGTSRLEQYF.

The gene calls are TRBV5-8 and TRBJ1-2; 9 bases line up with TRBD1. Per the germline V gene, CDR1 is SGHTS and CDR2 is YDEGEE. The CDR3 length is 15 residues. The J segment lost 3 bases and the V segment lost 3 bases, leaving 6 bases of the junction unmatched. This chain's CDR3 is CASSSSGQGYYGYTF. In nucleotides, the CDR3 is TGTGCCAGCAGCTCATCGGGACAGGGATACTATGGCTACACCTTC.

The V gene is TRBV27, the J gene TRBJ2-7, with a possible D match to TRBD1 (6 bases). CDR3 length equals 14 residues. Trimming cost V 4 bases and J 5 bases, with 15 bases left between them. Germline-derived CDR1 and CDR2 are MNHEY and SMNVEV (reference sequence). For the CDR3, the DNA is TGTGCCAGCAGTTCTAAGTCAGGGGTCCACGAGCAGTACTTC. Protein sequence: CASSSKSGVHEQYF.

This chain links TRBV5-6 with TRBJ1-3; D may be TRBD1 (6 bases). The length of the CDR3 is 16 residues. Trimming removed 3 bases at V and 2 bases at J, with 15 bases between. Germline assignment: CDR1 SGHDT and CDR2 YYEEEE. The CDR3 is CASSWDTGLTGNTIYF. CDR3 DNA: TGTGCCAGCAGCTGGGACACAGGGTTAACTGGAAACACCATATATTTT.

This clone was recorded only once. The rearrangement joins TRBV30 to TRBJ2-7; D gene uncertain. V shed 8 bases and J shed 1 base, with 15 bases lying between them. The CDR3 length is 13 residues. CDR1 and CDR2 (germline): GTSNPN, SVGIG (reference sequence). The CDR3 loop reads CAQEPTESYEQYF. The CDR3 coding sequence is TGTGCCCAGGAACCGACGGAATCCTACGAGCAGTACTTC.

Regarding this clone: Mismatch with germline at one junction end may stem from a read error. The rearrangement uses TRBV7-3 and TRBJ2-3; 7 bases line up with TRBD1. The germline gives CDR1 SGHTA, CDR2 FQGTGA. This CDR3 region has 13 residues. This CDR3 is CTSSSRGPNTQYF. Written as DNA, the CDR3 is TGTACCAGCAGCTCAAGGGGGCCGAATACGCAGTATTTT.

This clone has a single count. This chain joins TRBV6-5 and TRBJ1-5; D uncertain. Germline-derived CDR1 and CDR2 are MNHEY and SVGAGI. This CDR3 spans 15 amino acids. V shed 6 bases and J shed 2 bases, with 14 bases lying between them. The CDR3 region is CASRNIDSGNQPQHF. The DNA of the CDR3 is TGTGCCAGCAGAAATATAGACTCTGGCAATCAGCCCCAGCATTTT.

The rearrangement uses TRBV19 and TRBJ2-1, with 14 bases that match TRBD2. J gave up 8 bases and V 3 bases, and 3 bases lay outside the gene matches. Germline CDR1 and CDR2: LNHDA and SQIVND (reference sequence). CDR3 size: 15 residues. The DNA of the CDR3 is TGTGCCAGTAGTATGGGACTAGCGGGAGCCGATGAGCAGTTCTTC. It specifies CASSMGLAGADEQFF. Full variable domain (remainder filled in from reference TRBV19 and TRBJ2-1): DGGITQSPKYLFRKEGQNVTLSCEQNLNHDAMYWYRQDPGQGLRLIYYSQIVNDFQKGDIAEGYSVSREKKESFPLTVTSAQKNPTAFYLCASSMGLAGADEQFFGPGTRLTVL.

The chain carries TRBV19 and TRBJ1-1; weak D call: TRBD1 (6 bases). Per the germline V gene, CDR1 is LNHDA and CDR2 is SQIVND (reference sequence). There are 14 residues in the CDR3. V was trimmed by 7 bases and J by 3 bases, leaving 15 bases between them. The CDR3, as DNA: TGTGCCAGTACAAAGTACCAGGGGTACACTGAAGCTTTCTTT. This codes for CASTKYQGYTEAFF.

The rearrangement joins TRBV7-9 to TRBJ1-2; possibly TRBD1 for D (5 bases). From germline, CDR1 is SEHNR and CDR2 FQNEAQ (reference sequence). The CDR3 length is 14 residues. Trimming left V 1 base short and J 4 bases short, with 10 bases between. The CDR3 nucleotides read TGTGCCAGCAGCTTAGGATCAGGGATCTATGGCTACACCTTC. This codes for CASSLGSGIYGYTF.

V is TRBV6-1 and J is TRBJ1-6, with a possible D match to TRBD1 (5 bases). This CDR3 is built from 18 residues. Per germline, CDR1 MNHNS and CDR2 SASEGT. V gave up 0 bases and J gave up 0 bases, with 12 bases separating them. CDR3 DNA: TGTGCCAGCAGTGAAGCGTGGGGCCCACGCTCCTATAATTCACCCCTCCACTTT. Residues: CASSEAWGPRSYNSPLHF.

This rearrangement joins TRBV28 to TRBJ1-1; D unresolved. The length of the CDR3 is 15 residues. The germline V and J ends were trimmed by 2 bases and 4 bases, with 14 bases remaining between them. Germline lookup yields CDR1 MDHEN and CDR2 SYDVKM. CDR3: CASSLTVGLGTEAFF. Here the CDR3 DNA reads TGTGCCAGCAGTTTAACTGTCGGGTTGGGCACTGAAGCTTTCTTT.

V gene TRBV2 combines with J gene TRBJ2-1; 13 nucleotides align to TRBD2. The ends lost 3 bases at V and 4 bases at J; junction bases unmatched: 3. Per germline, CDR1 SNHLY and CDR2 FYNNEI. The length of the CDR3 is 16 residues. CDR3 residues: CASSEGLAGLYNEQFF. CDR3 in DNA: TGTGCCAGCAGTGAGGGACTAGCGGGACTATACAATGAGCAGTTCTTC.

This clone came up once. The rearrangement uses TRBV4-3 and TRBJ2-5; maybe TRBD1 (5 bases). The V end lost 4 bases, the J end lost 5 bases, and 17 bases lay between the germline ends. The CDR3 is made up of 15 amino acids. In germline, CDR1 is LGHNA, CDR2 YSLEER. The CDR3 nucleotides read TGCGCCAGCAGCCGTCTAATGGGGCAAGTGGAGACCCAGTACTTC. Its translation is CASSRLMGQVETQYF.

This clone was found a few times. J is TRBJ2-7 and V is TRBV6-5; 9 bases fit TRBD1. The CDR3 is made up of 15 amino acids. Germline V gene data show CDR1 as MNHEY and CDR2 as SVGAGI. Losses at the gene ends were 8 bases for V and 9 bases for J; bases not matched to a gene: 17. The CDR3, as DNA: TGTGCCAGCGAAATTTATCCGGGACAGGGATTTGGGCAGTACTTC. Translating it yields CASEIYPGQGFGQYF.

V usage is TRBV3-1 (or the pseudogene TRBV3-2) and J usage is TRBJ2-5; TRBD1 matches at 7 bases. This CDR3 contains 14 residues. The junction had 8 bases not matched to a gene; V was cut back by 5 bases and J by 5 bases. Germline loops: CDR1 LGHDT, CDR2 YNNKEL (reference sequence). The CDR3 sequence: CASSTRGSRETQYF. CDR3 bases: TGTGCCAGCAGCACCAGGGGGAGTCGGGAGACCCAGTACTTC.

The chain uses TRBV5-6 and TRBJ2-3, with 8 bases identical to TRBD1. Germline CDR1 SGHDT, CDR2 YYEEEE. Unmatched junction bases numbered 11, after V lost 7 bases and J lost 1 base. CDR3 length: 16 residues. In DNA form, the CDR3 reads TGTGCCAGCGGACAACAGGGGGGAGTGGGCACAGATACGCAGTATTTT. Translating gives CASGQQGGVGTDTQYF.

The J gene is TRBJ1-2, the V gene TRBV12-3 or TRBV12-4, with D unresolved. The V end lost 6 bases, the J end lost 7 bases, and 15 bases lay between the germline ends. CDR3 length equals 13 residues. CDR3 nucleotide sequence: TGTGCCAGCAGGGAGCGGGGATTCGGTGGCTACACCTTC. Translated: CASRERGFGGYTF.

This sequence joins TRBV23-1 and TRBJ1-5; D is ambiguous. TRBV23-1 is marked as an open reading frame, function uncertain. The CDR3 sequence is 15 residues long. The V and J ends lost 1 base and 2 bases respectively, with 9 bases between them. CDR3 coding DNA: TGCGCCAGCAGTCAATGGAATCTAGGCAATCAGCCCCAGCATTTT. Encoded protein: CASSQWNLGNQPQHF.

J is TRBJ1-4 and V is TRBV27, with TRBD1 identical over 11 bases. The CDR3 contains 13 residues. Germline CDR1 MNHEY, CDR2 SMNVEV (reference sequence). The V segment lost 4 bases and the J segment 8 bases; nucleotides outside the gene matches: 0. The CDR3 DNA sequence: TGTGCCAGCAGTTGGGACAGGGGGGAAAAACTGTTTTTT. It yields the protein CASSWDRGEKLFF.

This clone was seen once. CDR3 sequence reads: CASSLEPSGLYEQYF. CDR3 DNA sequence: TGTGCCAGCAGCTTAGAACCTAGCGGACTCTACGAGCAGTACTTC. The chain joins TRBV11-3 to TRBJ2-7; 7 bases map to TRBD2. V lost 0 bases and J lost 3; bases outside the gene matches: 5. Germline V gives CDR1 SGHNT, CDR2 YENEEA. This CDR3 has 15 amino acids. Variable domain in full (rest from reference TRBV11-3 and TRBJ2-7): EAGVVQSPRYKIIEKKQPVAFWCNPISGHNTLYWYLQNLGQGPELLIRYENEEAVDDSQLPKDRFSAERLKGVDSTLKIQPAELGDSAVYLCASSLEPSGLYEQYFGPGTRLTVT.

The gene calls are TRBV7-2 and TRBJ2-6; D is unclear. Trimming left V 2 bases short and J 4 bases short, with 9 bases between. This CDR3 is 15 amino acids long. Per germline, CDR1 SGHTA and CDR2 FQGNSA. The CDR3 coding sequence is TGTGCCAGCAGCTTATCCGTGAGCGGGGCCAACGTCCTGACTTTC. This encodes CASSLSVSGANVLTF.

The DNA of the CDR3 is TGTGCCAGCAGCCAAAGGACAGTCTATGGCTACACCTTC. As protein: CASSQRTVYGYTF. The V and J genes are TRBV14 and TRBJ1-2, with a weak D call TRBD1 (6 bases). The CDR3 has 13 residues. V was trimmed by 2 bases and J by 4 bases, leaving 8 bases between them. Germline V lookup: CDR1 SGHDN, CDR2 FVKESK.

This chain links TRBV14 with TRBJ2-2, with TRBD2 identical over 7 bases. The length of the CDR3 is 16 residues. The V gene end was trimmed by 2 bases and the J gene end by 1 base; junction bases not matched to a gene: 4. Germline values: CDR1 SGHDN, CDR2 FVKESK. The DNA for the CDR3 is TGTGCCAGCAGCCAACGCGGGGGATTGAACACCGGGGAGCTGTTTTTT. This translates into CASSQRGGLNTGELFF.

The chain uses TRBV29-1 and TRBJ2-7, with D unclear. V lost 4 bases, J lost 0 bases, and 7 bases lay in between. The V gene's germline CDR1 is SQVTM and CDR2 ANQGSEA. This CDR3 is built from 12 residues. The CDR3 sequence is CSVGSASYEQYF. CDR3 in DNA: TGCAGCGTTGGAAGCGCCTCCTACGAGCAGTACTTC.